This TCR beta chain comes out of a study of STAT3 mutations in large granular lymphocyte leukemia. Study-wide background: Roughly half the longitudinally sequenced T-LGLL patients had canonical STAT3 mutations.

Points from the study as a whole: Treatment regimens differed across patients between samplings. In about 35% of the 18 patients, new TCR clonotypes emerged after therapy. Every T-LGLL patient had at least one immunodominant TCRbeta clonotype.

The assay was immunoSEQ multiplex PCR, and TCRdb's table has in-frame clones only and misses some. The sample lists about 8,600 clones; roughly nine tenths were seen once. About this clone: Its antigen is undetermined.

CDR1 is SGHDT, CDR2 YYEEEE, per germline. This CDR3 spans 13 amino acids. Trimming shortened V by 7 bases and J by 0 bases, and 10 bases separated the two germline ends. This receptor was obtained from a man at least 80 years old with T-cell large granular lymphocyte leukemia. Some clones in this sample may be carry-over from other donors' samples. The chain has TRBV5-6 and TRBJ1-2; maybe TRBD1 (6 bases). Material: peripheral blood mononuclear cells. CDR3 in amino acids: CASGTRANYGYTF. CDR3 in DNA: TGTGCCAGCGGGACACGCGCTAACTATGGCTACACCTTC.